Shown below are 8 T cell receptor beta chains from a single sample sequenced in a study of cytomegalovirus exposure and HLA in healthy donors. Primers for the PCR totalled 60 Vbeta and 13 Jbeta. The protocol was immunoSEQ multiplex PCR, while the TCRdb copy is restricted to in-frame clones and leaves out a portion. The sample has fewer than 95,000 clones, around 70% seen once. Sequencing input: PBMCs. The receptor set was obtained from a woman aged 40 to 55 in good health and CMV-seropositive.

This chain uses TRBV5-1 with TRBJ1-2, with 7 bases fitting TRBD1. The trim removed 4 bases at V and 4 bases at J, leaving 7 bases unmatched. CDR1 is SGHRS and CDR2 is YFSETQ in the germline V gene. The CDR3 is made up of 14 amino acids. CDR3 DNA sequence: TGCGCCAGCAGCGCAGGACAGGCCGTCTATGGCTACACCTTC. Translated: CASSAGQAVYGYTF.

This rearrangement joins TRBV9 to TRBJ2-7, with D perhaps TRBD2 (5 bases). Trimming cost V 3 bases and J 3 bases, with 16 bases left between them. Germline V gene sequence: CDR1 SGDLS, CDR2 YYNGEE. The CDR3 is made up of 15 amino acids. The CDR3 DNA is TGTGCCAGCAGCGAGAGTGGCCTAGCCTTCTACGAGCAGTACTTC. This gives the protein CASSESGLAFYEQYF.

Written as DNA, the CDR3 is TGCGCCAGCAGCCGCGGAGGGGCCCAGGGAAACACCATATATTTT. Encoded protein: CASSRGGAQGNTIYF. V and J are TRBV5-1 and TRBJ1-3; D is perhaps TRBD1 (5 bases). CDR1 is SGHRS and CDR2 is YFSETQ in the germline V gene. The ends were cut back, 4 bases at V and 4 bases at J, with 15 bases in the middle. The CDR3 is 15 residues long.

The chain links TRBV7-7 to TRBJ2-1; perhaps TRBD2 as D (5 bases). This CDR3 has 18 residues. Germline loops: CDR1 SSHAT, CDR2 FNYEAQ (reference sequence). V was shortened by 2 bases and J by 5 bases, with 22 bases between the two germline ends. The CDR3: CASSLSRARTRRDNEQFF. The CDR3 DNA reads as TGTGCCAGCAGCTTATCGAGGGCCAGGACCCGACGAGACAATGAGCAGTTCTTC.

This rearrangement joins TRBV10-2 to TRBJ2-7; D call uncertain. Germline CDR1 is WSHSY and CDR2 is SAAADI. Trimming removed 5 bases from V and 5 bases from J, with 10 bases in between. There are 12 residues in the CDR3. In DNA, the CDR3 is TGCGCCAGCAGTTTTGGCCTGGACGAGCAGTACTTC. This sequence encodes CASSFGLDEQYF.

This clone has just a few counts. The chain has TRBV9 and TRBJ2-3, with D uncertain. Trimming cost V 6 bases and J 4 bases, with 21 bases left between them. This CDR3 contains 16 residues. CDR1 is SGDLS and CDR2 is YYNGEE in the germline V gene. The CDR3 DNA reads TGTGCCAGCACCCTTGACCCGTCGGCAAGCGCAGATACGCAGTATTTT. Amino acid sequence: CASTLDPSASADTQYF.

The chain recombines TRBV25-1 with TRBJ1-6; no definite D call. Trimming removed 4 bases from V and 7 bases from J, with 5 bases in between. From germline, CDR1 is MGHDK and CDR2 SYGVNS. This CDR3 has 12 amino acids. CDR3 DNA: TGTGCCAGCAGTGCGGGAAATTCACCCCTCCACTTT. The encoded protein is CASSAGNSPLHF.

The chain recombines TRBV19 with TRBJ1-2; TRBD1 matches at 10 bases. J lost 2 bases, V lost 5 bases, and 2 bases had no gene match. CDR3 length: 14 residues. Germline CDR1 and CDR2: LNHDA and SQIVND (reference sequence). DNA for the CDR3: TGTGCCAGTAGTCAGGGACAGGGGAACTATGGCTACACCTTC. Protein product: CASSQGQGNYGYTF.